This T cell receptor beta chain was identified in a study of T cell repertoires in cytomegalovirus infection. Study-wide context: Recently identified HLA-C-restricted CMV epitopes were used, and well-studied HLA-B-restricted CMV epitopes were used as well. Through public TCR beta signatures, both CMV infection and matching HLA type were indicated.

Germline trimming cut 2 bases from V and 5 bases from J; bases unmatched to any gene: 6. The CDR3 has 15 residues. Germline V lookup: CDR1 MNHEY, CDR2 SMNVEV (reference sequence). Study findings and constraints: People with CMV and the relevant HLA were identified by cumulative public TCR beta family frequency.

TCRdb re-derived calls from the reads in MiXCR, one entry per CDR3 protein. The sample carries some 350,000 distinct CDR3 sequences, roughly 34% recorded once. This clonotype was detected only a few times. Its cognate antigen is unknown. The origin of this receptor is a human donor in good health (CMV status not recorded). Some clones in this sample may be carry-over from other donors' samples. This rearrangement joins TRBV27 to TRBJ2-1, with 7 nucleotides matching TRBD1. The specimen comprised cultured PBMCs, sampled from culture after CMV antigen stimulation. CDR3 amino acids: CASSLRRQGNNEQFF. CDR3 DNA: TGTGCCAGCAGTTTAAGGAGACAGGGAAACAATGAGCAGTTCTTC.